Here is one T cell receptor (beta chain) with its context. Its antigen target is currently unknown. Per-base quality was not reported, and no clone a single base away is much larger than it. These data are taken from a study of PD-L1 blockade in urothelial cancer (dated by TCRdb to 2017 to 2019). At the level of the whole study: Every patient began therapy in 2014 and was given atezolizumab 1,200 mg intravenously every 3 weeks. Twenty-five of 29 patients were identified as males with urothelial cancer of bladder origin, and a prior smoking history was reported by 18 of 29 patients. The study was an exploratory multi-omic analysis of somatic, immune and clinical correlates of response to PD-L1 blockade with atezolizumab in urothelial cancer. Pretreatment blood TCR-seq was available for around 29 patients, at least one posttreatment blood collection was obtained for 25 or so patients, and tumor TCR-seq was available for 25 or so patients. Durable clinical benefit was defined as a progression-free survival longer than 6 months, and TCR features were additionally tested against progression-free survival and overall survival. A median of about 150,000 T cells and approximately 86,000 unique TCRs was obtained from blood samples, and a median clonality of approximately 0.08 was observed. Durable clinical benefit was achieved by nine patients but not by the remaining 20. Pretreatment tumor samples and matched peripheral blood, collected serially before and after atezolizumab treatment, underwent TCR sequencing. Blood samples were analyzed at 3 weeks after treatment start (second dose) and at 6 weeks after treatment start. In the same patients who had TCR sequencing, pretreatment tumors also underwent whole exome sequencing and RNA sequencing. Patients had an ECOG performance status of 0 or 1 and had received between 0 and 3 prior chemotherapy regimens.

Findings and caveats that apply to the study as a whole: Because the sample size was small (n ≈ 29) and many exploratory analyses were performed, the results are intended to be hypothesis-generating. A pretreatment peripheral blood TCR clonality below the median was linked to improved progression-free and overall survival. Patients with durable benefit showed greater expansion of tumor-associated TCR clones in peripheral blood 3 weeks after starting treatment (n ≈ 22, p = 0.022).

Each PCR received spiked-in synthetic TCR analog templates so that absolute template abundance could be estimated from read counts. Using the immunoSEQ assay, TCRbeta CDR3 regions were amplified from genomic DNA with bias-controlled V and J gene primers. Sequencing of rearranged TCRbeta segments was performed at approximately 20X coverage. In the paper's pipeline: Sequencing errors were corrected by clustering, and CDR3s were annotated against IMGT so that V, D and J genes could be assigned. Downstream analyses used only productive TCRbeta rearrangements, leaving out any out-of-frame or stop-codon sequences. Clonality was calculated as one minus the Shannon entropy normalized by the log of the number of unique productive sequences. Fisher's exact test with Benjamini-Hochberg correction, at a threshold of adjusted p below 0.01, was used to find clones that differed between time points or between blood and tumor. The clones in this table, taken by TCRdb from immuneACCESS, are in-frame only. Not every clone is retained; where verified, under half of the shortfall comes from an unresolved V gene, and the cause of the rest is unknown. Clonal size and the V and J genes are those of that table, whereas D and trimming came from the DNA. This sample comprises approximately 100,000 clones, 91% of them detected only once. The ten largest clones capture almost 0.95% of the sample.

A cohort of about 30 patients with locally advanced or metastatic urothelial carcinoma, treated at Memorial Sloan Kettering on a trial protocol, was included. Peripheral blood mononuclear cells were collected pretreatment and during treatment, with between 1 and 8 total time points obtained per patient. The Qiagen DNeasy Blood extraction kit was used to purify genomic DNA from total PBMCs and tumor samples. Collected pretreatment and during treatment, PBMCs were isolated and stored as previously described. The germline V gene sets CDR1 to MDHEN and CDR2 to SYDVKM. A distance of 7 bases separates the germline ends of V and J, which lose 5 bases and 2 bases respectively. Counted from cysteine to phenylalanine, this CDR3 has 14 amino acids. Only CDR3 DNA remains: 42 bases, in frame from the first base.

The source is a woman older than 75 with urothelial cancer. The sequence joins TRBV28 to TRBJ2-6; the D gene is not confidently resolved. The sample in question was PBMCs, obtained around atezolizumab (anti-PD-L1) treatment. CDR3 region: CASSLLPGANVLTF. The DNA sequence is given as TGTGCCAGCAGTCTCCTTCCTGGGGCCAACGTCCTGACTTTC.